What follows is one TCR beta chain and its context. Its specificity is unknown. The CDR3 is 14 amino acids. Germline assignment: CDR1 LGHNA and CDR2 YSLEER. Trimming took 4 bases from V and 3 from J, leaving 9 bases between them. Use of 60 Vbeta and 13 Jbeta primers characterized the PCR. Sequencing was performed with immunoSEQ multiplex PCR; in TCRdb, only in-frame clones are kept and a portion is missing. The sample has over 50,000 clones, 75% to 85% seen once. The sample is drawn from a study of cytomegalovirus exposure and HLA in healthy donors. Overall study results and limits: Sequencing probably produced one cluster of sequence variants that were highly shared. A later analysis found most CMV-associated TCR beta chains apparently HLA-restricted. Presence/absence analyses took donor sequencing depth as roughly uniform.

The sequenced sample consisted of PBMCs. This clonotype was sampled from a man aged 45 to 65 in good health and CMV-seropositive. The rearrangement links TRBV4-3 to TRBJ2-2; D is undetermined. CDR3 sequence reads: CASSRQLYTGELFF. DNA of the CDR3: TGCGCCAGCAGCCGTCAACTATACACCGGGGAGCTGTTTTTT.